The clone carrying this TCR beta chain was observed at least ten times. This sample was taken from a study of molecular identifiers for immune sequencing clone quantification. Germline-derived CDR1 and CDR2 are GTSNPN and SVGIG (reference sequence). V shed 4 bases and J shed 0 bases, with 10 bases lying between them. The CDR3 spans 14 residues. TCRdb passed the PCR reads through MiXCR, listing each CDR3 protein once. The data show about 630,000 distinct CDR3 sequences, roughly 23% seen once. Sequencing input: naive CD8+ T cells from blood, with Jurkat cell RNA spiked in. As for subset: FACS-sorted CD8+CD4-CCR7+CD45RA+ naive T cells. The rearrangement uses TRBV30 and TRBJ2-1, with D uncertain. The clonotype originates from a human donor in good health. Some libraries in this study had Jurkat cell RNA spiked in. CDR3 region: CAWTLMSSYNEQFF. CDR3 nucleotides: TGTGCCTGGACGCTTATGAGCTCCTACAATGAGCAGTTCTTC.